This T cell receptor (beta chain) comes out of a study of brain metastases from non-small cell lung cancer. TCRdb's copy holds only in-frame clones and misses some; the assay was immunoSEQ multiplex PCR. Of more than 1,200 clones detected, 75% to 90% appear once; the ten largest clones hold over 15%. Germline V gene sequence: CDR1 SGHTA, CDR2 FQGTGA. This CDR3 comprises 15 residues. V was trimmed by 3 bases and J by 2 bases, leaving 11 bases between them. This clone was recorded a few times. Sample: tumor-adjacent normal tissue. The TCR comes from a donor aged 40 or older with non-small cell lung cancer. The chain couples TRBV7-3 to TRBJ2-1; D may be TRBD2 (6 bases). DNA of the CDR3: TGTGCCAGCAGCTTCATTGGCGGGGCCTACAATGAGCAGTTCTTC. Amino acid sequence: CASSFIGGAYNEQFF.